This TCR beta chain originates from a study of T cells in Graves' hyperthyroidism and ophthalmopathy. The diagnostic basis comprised clinical symptoms, serum thyroxine and TRAb, thyroid ultrasound and orbital computed tomography. In germline, CDR1 is PRHDT, CDR2 FYEKMQ (reference sequence). The CDR3 length is 15 residues. Between the trimmed V and J ends, which lost 3 bases and 0 bases, there was a span of 8 bases. Researchers took RNA transcripts and amplified the TCR beta CDR3 regions from them. The HTBI primer set was used in a first-round RT-PCR of the TCR CDR3. TCRdb reprocessed the multiplex PCR reads via MiXCR and lists one record per CDR3 protein. The sample holds more than 450,000 distinct CDR3 sequences, 12% to 15% seen once.

V gene TRBV13 combines with J gene TRBJ1-4, with D perhaps matching TRBD1 (5 bases). Sequencing used blood. The clonotype originates from a woman between 40 and 55 years old with Graves' hyperthyroidism. The CDR3 DNA is TGTGCCAGCAGCTTTCAGGGAGCAACTAATGAAAAACTGTTTTTT. The encoded protein is CASSFQGATNEKLFF.